The 14 T cell receptor beta chains below come from one sample, sequenced in a study of T cell repertoires in cytomegalovirus infection. Their antigens remain unidentified. Each CDR3 protein gets one entry after TCRdb re-called the reads with MiXCR. The table lists some 940,000 distinct CDR3 sequences, roughly 30% of them singletons. The sample here was cultured CD8+ T cells from PBMCs, taken from culture after CMV antigen stimulation. These receptors were taken from a human donor in good health (CMV status not recorded). Some clones in this sample may be carry-over from other donors' samples.

The CDR3 reads CASSFGPNQPQHF. CDR3 DNA: TGTGCCAGCAGCTTTGGACCTAATCAGCCCCAGCATTTT. The gene calls are TRBV7-9 and TRBJ1-5; no definite D call. Germline assignment: CDR1 SEHNR and CDR2 FQNEAQ (reference sequence). There are 13 residues in the CDR3. Trimming removed 3 bases at V and 4 bases at J, with 7 bases between.

To note about this clonotype: The junction departs from germline at one end; a sequencing error may be responsible. The V and J genes are TRBV7-9 and TRBJ1-1, with a tentative D call TRBD1 (5 bases). Germline CDR1 and CDR2: SEHNR and FQNEAQ (reference sequence). This CDR3 is built from 14 residues. Here the CDR3 reads CASRLEGRGTVAFF. The CDR3 bases are TGTGCCAGCAGATTGGAGGGACGAGGCACTGTAGCTTTCTTT.

The gene calls are TRBV2 and TRBJ2-5; D tentatively reads TRBD1 or TRBD2 (6 bases each). The CDR3 is 16 residues long. The V end lost 7 bases, the J end lost 3 bases, and 21 bases lay between the germline ends. The germline V gene encodes CDR1 SNHLY and CDR2 FYNNEI. CDR3 sequence (DNA): TGTGCCAGCACCCCGTTCGGGGTAAGGGGGGAAGAGACCCAGTACTTC. Translated: CASTPFGVRGEETQYF.

This clonotype was seen a few times. The rearrangement joins TRBV4-3 to TRBJ1-3, with 7 bases identical to TRBD1. Losses at the gene ends were 0 bases for V and 3 bases for J; bases not matched to a gene: 5. Germline assignment: CDR1 LGHNA and CDR2 YSLEER. CDR3 length: 16 amino acids. CDR3 sequence (DNA): TGCGCCAGCAGCCAAGATGAACAGGGGTTTGGAAACACCATATATTTT. Translated: CASSQDEQGFGNTIYF.

This clonotype was seen at least ten times. The chain combines TRBV7-8 with TRBJ2-7; TRBD1 matches 10 bases. The CDR3 is 17 residues long. Germline values: CDR1 SGHVS, CDR2 FQNEAQ. V shed 6 bases and J 1 base; nucleotides not matched to a gene: 12. This chain's CDR3 is CASRMRLGTGVSYEQYF. CDR3 bases: TGTGCCAGCAGGATGCGGCTCGGGACAGGGGTTTCCTACGAGCAGTACTTC.

This clonotype was found a few times. V gene TRBV24-1 combines with J gene TRBJ2-1; 9 bases are a match to TRBD1. Germline-derived CDR1 and CDR2 are KGHDR and SFDVKD. J was trimmed by 3 bases and V by 9 bases; bases with no gene match: 5. CDR3 length: 14 residues. For the CDR3, the DNA is TGTGCCACCTCCGGGACAGGGAACTACAATGAGCAGTTCTTC. Protein sequence: CATSGTGNYNEQFF.

This clonotype was seen a single time. The J gene is TRBJ2-1, the V gene TRBV12-3 or TRBV12-4; no firm D call. There are 13 residues in the CDR3. V was shortened by 3 bases and J by 6 bases, with 9 bases between the two germline ends. CDR3 residues: CASSFWSRNEQFF. The DNA for the CDR3 is TGTGCCAGCAGTTTTTGGTCGCGCAATGAGCAGTTCTTC.

The CDR3 sequence: CSARKLAGGPDTQYF. CDR3 coding DNA: TGCAGTGCCCGTAAACTAGCGGGGGGGCCGGATACGCAGTATTTT. This rearrangement joins TRBV20-1 to TRBJ2-3; 13 bases fit TRBD2. V dropped 6 bases and J dropped 6; count of bases not matched to a gene: 9. CDR3 length: 15 amino acids. From germline, CDR1 is DFQATT and CDR2 SNEGSKA (reference sequence).

In its sample, this clonotype was seen a few times. This chain links TRBV7-9 with TRBJ2-7; no clear D. CDR3 length: 12 amino acids. Trimming removed 4 bases at V and 2 bases at J, with 6 bases between. In germline, CDR1 is SEHNR, CDR2 FQNEAQ (reference sequence). CDR3 protein: CASSSYTYEQYF. DNA of the CDR3: TGTGCCAGCAGCTCATATACCTACGAGCAGTACTTC.

This clonotype was found a few times. The gene calls are TRBV7-9 and TRBJ2-1; D not certain. With 6 bases removed from V and 8 bases from J, the gap between germline ends came to 11 bases. Per germline, CDR1 SEHNR and CDR2 FQNEAQ (reference sequence). CDR3 length: 12 amino acids. Here the CDR3 reads CASRGLTDEQFF. The CDR3 region has the DNA TGTGCCAGCAGGGGTTTGACGGATGAGCAGTTCTTC.

This clonotype was detected ten times or more. The chain joins TRBV7-2 to TRBJ1-2, with 7 bases lining up with TRBD1. J was trimmed by 0 bases and V by 4 bases; bases with no gene match: 5. There are 15 residues in the CDR3. CDR1 and CDR2 (germline): SGHTA, FQGNSA. The CDR3 coding sequence is TGTGCCAGCAGCTGGGACCAGGGGGCTAACTATGGCTACACCTTC. Its protein is CASSWDQGANYGYTF.

This clonotype has only a few counts. J is TRBJ2-1 and V is TRBV19, with D possibly TRBD1 on 6 matching bases. From germline, CDR1 is LNHDA and CDR2 SQIVND (reference sequence). The CDR3 consists of 15 residues. Here the CDR3 DNA reads TGTCCTTTCGGGTCTGGACAGACCTCCTACAATGAGCAGTTCTTC. This sequence encodes CPFGSGQTSYNEQFF.

This clonotype was seen a handful of times. J is TRBJ2-7 and V is TRBV6-2 or TRBV6-3, with 11 bases lining up with TRBD1. The V and J ends lost 6 bases and 0 bases, in that order; junction bases with no gene match: 4. The CDR3 covers 15 residues. Per germline, CDR1 MNHEY and CDR2 SVGEGT. CDR3 DNA sequence: TGTGCCAGCAGCGGGGACAGGGGGAGCTCCTACGAGCAGTACGTC. It translates to CASSGDRGSSYEQYV.

This clonotype showed up just a few times. The CDR3: CASSLIGRTGSYNEQFF. CDR3 nucleotides: TGTGCCAGCAGTTTAATAGGTCGGACAGGCTCCTACAATGAGCAGTTCTTC. This chain joins TRBV28 and TRBJ2-1; 7 nucleotides match TRBD1. V dropped 2 bases and J dropped 0; count of bases not matched to a gene: 7. Germline assignment: CDR1 MDHEN and CDR2 SYDVKM. The CDR3 sequence is 17 residues long.